This T cell receptor (beta chain) is from a study of T cells after yellow fever vaccination. Ten or more counts support this clonotype. What it binds is not known. Notes on the study in general: Contamination of FACS-sorted repertoires by abundant clonotypes from the bulk population could occur. Relatively few clonotypes were ones that appeared in both CD4 and CD8 compartments. After the booster, nearly 98% of CD4 and approximately 90% of CD8 primary-response clones were re-detected.

Researchers made TCR cDNA using 5'RACE template switching, and this step added a universal primer site and UMIs. From the 5' RACE reads, TCRdb called clonotypes with MiXCR, one entry per CDR3 protein. In the table there are 300,000 or so distinct CDR3 sequences, 6.8% of which are singletons. Trimming removed 2 bases at V and 4 bases at J, with 14 bases between. This CDR3 is built from 15 residues. The germline V gene encodes CDR1 SEHNR and CDR2 FQNEAQ (reference sequence). The rearrangement uses TRBV7-9 and TRBJ1-1, with a tentative D call TRBD1 (6 bases). The TCR comes from a man aged 18 to 30 who received the YFV17D yellow fever vaccine. The starting material was PBMCs, obtained roughly 46 days after the first yellow fever vaccination. CDR3 amino acids: CASSLNPGGGTEAFF. The DNA of the CDR3 is TGTGCCAGCAGCTTAAACCCAGGAGGGGGCACTGAAGCTTTCTTT.